The sequence of this TCR beta chain was determined in a study of CD8+ T cells in alopecia areata. Study-wide results and limits: Mice showed TCR sharing more clearly than patients did, possibly owing to HLA. Tofacitinib significantly brought down scalp clonality and expanded CD8+ clones among top 100.

On this clone: Its specificity is unknown.

Germline V gene lookup returns CDR1 SNHLY and CDR2 FYNNEI. The length of the CDR3 is 14 residues. After removal of 9 bases from V and 7 bases from J, the junction contained 7 bases not matched to a gene. Isolated RNA was reverse transcribed into cDNA used as the sequencing template. Sequencing used immunoSEQ multiplex PCR; TCRdb keeps in-frame clones, though not all of them. The data show 80,000 or so clones, around 61% seen once. Described treatment: oral pan-JAK inhibitor, 5-10 mg twice daily. The chain combines TRBV2 with TRBJ2-1; 12 nucleotides agree with TRBD1. The sequence was obtained from a human donor with alopecia areata. Specimen: CD8+ T cells sorted from blood, collected at week 24, from a patient treated with tofacitinib. CDR3 protein: CASFGTGGGNEQFF. CDR3 DNA sequence: TGTGCCAGTTTCGGGACAGGGGGCGGGAATGAGCAGTTCTTC. The whole variable domain, remainder taken from reference TRBV2 and TRBJ2-1, is EPEVTQTPSHQVTQMGQEVILRCVPISNHLYFYWYRQILGQKVEFLVSFYNNEISEKSEIFDDQFSVERPDGSNFTLKIRSTKLEDSAMYFCASFGTGGGNEQFFGPGTRLTVL.